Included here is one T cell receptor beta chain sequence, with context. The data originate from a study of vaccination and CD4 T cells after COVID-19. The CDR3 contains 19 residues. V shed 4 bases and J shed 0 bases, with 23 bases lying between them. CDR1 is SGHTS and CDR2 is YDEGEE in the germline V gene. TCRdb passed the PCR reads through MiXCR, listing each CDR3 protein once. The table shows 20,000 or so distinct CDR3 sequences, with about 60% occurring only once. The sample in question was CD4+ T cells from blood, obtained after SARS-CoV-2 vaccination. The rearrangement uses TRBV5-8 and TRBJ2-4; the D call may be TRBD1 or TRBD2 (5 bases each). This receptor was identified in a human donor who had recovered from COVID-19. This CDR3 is CASSEGPGRFKVAKNIQYF. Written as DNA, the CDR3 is TGTGCCAGCAGCGAGGGACCGGGGAGATTCAAAGTAGCCAAAAACATTCAGTACTTC.